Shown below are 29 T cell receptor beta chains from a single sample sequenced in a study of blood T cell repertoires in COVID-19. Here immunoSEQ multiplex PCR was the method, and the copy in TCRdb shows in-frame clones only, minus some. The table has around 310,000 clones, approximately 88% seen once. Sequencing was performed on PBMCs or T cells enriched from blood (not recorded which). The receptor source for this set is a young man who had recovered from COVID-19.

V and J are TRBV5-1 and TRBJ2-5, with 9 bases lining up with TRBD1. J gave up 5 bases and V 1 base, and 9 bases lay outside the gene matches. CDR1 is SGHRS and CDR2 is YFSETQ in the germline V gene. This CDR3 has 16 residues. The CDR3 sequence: CASSLWVTGGGETQYF. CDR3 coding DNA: TGCGCCAGCAGCTTGTGGGTCACAGGGGGCGGGGAGACCCAGTACTTC.

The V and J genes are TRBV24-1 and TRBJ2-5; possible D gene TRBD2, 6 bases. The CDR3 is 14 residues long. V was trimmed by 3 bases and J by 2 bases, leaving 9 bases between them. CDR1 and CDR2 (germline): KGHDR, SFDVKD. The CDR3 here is CATSDPGSQETQYF. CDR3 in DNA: TGTGCCACCAGTGATCCCGGGAGTCAAGAGACCCAGTACTTC.

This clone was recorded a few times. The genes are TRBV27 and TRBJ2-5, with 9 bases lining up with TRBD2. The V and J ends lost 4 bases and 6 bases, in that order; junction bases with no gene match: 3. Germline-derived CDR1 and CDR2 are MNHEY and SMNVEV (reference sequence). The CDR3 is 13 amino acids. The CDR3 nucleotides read TGTGCCAGCAGTTCCGGACTAGCGAAGACCCAGTACTTC. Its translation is CASSSGLAKTQYF.

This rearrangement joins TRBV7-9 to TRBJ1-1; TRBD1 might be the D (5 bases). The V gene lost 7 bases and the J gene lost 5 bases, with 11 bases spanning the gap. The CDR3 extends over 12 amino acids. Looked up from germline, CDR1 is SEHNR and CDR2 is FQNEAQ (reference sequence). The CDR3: CASTLGGTEAFF. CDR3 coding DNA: TGTGCCAGCACCCTGGGGGGGACTGAAGCTTTCTTT.

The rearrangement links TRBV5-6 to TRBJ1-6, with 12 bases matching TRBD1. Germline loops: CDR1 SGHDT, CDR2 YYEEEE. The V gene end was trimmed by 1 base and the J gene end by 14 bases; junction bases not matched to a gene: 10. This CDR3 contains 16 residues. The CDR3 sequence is CASSLFTGQGAQALHF. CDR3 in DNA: TGTGCCAGCAGCTTGTTTACGGGACAGGGGGCTCAGGCCCTCCACTTT.

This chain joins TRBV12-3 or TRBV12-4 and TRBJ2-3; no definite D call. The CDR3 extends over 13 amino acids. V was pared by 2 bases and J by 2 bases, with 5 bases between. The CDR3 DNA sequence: TGTGCCAGCAGTTTAACAGCCACAGATACGCAGTATTTT. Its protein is CASSLTATDTQYF.

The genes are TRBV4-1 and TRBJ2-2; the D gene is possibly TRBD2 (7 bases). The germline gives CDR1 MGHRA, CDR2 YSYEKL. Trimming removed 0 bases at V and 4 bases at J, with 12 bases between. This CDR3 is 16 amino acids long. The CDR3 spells CASSQEGGAFTGELFF. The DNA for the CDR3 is TGCGCCAGCAGCCAAGAGGGGGGGGCCTTCACCGGGGAGCTGTTTTTT.

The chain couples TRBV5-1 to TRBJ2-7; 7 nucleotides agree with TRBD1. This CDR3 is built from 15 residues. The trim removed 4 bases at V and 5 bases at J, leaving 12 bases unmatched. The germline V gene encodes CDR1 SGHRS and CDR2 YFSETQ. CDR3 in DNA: TGCGCCAGCAGCCCGACCCAAGGACAGGTCGACGAGCAGTACTTC. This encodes CASSPTQGQVDEQYF.

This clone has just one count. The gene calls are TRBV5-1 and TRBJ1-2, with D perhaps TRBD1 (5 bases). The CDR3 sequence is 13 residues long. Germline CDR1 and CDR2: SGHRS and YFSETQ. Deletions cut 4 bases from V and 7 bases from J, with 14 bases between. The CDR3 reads CASSKQDRFGYTF. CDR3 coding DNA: TGCGCCAGCAGCAAACAGGATCGATTTGGCTACACCTTC.

The CDR3 here is CASSHSTGSGELFF. In nucleotides, the CDR3 is TGCGCCAGCAGCCACTCGACAGGGTCCGGGGAGCTGTTTTTT. The chain carries TRBV5-1 and TRBJ2-2; 7 bases match TRBD1. CDR3 size: 14 residues. Trimming took 4 bases from V and 6 from J; bases not matched to a gene: 6. Germline loops: CDR1 SGHRS, CDR2 YFSETQ.

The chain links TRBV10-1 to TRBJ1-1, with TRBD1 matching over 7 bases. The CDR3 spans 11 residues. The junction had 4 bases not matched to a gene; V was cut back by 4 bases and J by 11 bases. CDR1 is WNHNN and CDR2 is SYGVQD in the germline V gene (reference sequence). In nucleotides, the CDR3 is TGCGCCAGCAGTGCGACAGGGACGGCTTTCTTT. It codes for CASSATGTAFF.

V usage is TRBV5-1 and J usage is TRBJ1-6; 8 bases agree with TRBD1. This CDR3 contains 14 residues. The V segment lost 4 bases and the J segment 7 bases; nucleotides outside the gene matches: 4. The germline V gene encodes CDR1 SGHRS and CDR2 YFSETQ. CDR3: CASSLGTGNSPLHF. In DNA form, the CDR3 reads TGCGCCAGCAGCCTCGGGACAGGAAATTCACCCCTCCACTTT.

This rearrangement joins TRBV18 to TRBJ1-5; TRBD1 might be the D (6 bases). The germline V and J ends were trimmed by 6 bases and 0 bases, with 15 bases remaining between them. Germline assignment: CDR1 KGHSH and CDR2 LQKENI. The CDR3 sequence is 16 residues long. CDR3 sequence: CASSPSGTLSNQPQHF. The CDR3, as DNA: TGTGCCAGCTCGCCCTCCGGGACACTTAGCAATCAGCCCCAGCATTTT.

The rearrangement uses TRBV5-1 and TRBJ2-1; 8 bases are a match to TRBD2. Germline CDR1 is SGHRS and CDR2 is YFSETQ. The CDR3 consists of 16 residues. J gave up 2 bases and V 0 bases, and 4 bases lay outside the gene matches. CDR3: CASSLGLGLAYNEQFF. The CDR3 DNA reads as TGCGCCAGCAGCTTGGGGCTGGGACTAGCCTACAATGAGCAGTTCTTC.

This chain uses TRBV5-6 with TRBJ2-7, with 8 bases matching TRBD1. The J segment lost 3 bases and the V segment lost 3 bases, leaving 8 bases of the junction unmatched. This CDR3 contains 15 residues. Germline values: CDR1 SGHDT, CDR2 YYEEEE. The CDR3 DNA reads TGTGCCAGCAGCTCCGTCTACGGACAGGGCTACGAGCAGTACTTC. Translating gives CASSSVYGQGYEQYF.

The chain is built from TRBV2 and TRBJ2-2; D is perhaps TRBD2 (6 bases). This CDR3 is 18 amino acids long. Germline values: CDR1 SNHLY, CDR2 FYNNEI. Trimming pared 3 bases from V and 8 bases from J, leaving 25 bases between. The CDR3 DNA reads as TGTGCCAGCAGTGATTGGAGGCAGCGGGTCAGCTTCATGGGGGAGCTGTTTTTT. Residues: CASSDWRQRVSFMGELFF.

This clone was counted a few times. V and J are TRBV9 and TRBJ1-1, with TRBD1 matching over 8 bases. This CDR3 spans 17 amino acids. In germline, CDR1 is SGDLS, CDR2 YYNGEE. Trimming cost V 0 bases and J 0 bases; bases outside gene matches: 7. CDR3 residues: CASSVGTGSSLNTEAFF. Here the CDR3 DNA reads TGTGCCAGCAGCGTAGGGACAGGGTCTAGCTTGAACACTGAAGCTTTCTTT.

As DNA, the CDR3 is TGTGCCAGTACCGCAACGACCAGCCTCAGGGGCCGTTCACCCCTCCACTTT. Protein sequence: CASTATTSLRGRSPLHF. V gene TRBV19 combines with J gene TRBJ1-6; TRBD1 might be the D (6 bases). The V gene's germline CDR1 is LNHDA and CDR2 SQIVND (reference sequence). Trimming cost V 7 bases and J 9 bases, with 25 bases left between them. This CDR3 contains 17 residues.

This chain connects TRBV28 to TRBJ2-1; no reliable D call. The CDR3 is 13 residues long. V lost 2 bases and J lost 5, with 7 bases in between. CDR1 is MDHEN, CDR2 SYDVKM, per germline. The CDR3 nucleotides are TGTGCCAGCAGTTTAATCGCAGACAATGAGCAGTTCTTC. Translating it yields CASSLIADNEQFF.

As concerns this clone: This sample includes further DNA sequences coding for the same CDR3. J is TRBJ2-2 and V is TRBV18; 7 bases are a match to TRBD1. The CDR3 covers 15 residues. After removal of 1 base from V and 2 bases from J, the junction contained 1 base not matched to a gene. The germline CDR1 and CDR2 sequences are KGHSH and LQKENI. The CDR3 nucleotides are TGTGCCAGCTCACCACGACAGGGCAACACCGGGGAGCTGTTTTTT. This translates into CASSPRQGNTGELFF.

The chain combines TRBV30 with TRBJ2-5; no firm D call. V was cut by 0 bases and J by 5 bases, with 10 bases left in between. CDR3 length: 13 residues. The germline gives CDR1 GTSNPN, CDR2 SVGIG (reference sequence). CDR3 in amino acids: CAWSVYMRETQYF. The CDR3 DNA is TGTGCCTGGAGTGTATATATGCGGGAGACCCAGTACTTC.

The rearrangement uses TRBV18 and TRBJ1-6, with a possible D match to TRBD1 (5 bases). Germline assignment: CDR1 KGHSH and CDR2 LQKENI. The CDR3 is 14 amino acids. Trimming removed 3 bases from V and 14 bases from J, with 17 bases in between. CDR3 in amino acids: CASSPAGSLRTLHF. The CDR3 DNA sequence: TGTGCCAGCTCACCGGCAGGGTCATTAAGAACCCTCCACTTT.

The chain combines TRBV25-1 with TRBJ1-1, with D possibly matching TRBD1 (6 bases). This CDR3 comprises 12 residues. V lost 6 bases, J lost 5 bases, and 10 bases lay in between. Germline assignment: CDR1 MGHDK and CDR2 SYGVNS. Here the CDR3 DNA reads TGTGCCAGCAGCTTTACAGGGACTGAAGCTTTCTTT. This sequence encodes CASSFTGTEAFF. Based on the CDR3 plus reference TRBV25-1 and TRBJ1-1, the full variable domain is EADIYQTPRYLVIGTGKKITLECSQTMGHDKMYWYQQDPGMELHLIHYSYGVNSTEKGDLSSESTVSRIRTEHFPLTLESARPSHTSQYLCASSFTGTEAFFGQGTRLTVV.

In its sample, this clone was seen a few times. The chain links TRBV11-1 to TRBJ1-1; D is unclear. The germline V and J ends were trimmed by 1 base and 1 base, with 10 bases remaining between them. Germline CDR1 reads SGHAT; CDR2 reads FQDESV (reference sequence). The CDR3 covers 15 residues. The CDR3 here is CASSLDWSPNTEAFF. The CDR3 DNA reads TGTGCCAGCAGCTTAGATTGGAGCCCGAACACTGAAGCTTTCTTT.

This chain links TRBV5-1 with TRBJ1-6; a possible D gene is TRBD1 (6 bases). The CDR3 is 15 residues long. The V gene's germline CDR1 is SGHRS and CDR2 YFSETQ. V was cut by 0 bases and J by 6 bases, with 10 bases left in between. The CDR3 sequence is CASSLAQGSNSPLHF. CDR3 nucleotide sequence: TGCGCCAGCAGCTTGGCCCAGGGGAGTAATTCACCCCTCCACTTT.

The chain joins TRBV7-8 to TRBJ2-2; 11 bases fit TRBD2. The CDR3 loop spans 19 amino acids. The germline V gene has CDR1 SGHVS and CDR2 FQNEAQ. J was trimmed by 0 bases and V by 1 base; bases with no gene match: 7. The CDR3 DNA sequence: TGTGCCAGCAGCTTAGAGATAGCGGGGGGGCTGTCGAACACCGGGGAGCTGTTTTTT. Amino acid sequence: CASSLEIAGGLSNTGELFF.

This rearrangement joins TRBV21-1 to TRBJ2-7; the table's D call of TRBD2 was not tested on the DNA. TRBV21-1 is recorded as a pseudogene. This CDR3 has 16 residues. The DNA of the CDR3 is TGTGCCAGCAGCAAAGGGACTAGCGGGGGGAACTACGAGCAGTACTTC. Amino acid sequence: CASSKGTSGGNYEQYF.

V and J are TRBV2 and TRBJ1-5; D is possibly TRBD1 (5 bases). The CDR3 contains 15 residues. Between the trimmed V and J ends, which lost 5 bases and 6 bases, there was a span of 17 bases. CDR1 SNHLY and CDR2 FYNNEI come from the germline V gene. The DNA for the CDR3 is TGTGCCAGCAGTCAAGACAGTGGGGCACCTCAGCCCCAGCATTTT. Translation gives CASSQDSGAPQPQHF.

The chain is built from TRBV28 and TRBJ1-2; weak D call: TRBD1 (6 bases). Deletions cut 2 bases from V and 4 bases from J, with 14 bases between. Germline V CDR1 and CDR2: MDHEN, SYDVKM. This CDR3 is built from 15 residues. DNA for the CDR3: TGTGCCAGCAGTTTAGGGGGCGCAGGGTTCTATGGCTACACCTTC. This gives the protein CASSLGGAGFYGYTF.